This section outlines one T cell receptor (beta chain) sequence together with its context. Its cognate antigen is unknown. Sequencing was performed with immunoSEQ multiplex PCR; in TCRdb, only in-frame clones are kept and a portion is missing. The sample records about 27,000 clones, 79% being singletons. This specimen belongs to a study of a mutant IDH1 vaccine in newly diagnosed glioma. Study details: Treated patients had a mean age of approximately 41 years and a sex split that was around 60% male and 37.5% female. Those enrolled had earlier been treated with radiotherapy, temozolomide, or both, mostly both.

Time point described: week 5, during vaccination. Vaccinated patients received 300 ug of mutant IDH1 20-mer peptide per dose, with topical imiquimod. Every donor had a new WHO grade 3 or 4 astrocytoma that was IDH1-mutant, with loss of nuclear ATRX. Trimming pared 6 bases from V and 7 bases from J, leaving 12 bases between. Germline lookup yields CDR1 MDHEN and CDR2 SYDVKM. This CDR3 region has 13 residues. This chain links TRBV28 with TRBJ1-4; maybe TRBD1 (5 bases). The source was PBMCs, collected from a glioma patient whose treatment included an IDH1 peptide vaccine. The receptor comes from a middle-aged man with glioma. Some clones in this sample may be carry-over from other donors' samples. The CDR3 reads CASSWQGSEKLFF. CDR3 DNA sequence: TGTGCCAGCAGCTGGCAGGGTAGTGAAAAACTGTTTTTT.